Listed here are 10 T cell receptor beta chains from one sample, sequenced in a study of CD8 T cells in Susac syndrome. Reverse transcription of roughly 0.45 to 1 ug RNA was performed with random hexamers. In TCRdb, the immunoSEQ multiplex PCR reads were re-called with MiXCR into one record per CDR3 protein. The table records 160,000 or so distinct CDR3 sequences, roughly 95% of them present only once. The sample taken for sequencing was CD4+ T cells from PBMCs. These receptors were collected from a human donor in good health.

The J gene is TRBJ2-5, the V gene TRBV7-6; TRBD1 matches 7 bases. The CDR3 consists of 13 residues. Germline CDR1 and CDR2: SGHVS and FNYEAQ. Trimming took 1 base from V and 4 from J; bases not matched to a gene: 0. The CDR3 bases are TGTGCCAGCAGCTTAGACAGGGGAGAGACCCAGTACTTC. Its translation is CASSLDRGETQYF.

The chain links TRBV5-6 to TRBJ2-7, with no clear D. V lost 2 bases, J lost 5 bases, and 11 bases lay in between. Germline-derived CDR1 and CDR2 are SGHDT and YYEEEE. This CDR3 spans 13 amino acids. In DNA, the CDR3 is TGTGCCAGCAGCTTAAGGAAGCTCGACGAGCAGTACTTC. Protein product: CASSLRKLDEQYF.

In DNA, the CDR3 is TGTGCCAGCAGCGCCTATACGCTCGAGGGGATCGACACCATATATTTT. As protein: CASSAYTLEGIDTIYF. The chain employs TRBV3-1 and TRBJ1-3; weak D call: TRBD1 (5 bases). This CDR3 region has 16 residues. Per germline, CDR1 LGHDT and CDR2 YNNKEL (reference sequence). The ends were cut back, 5 bases at V and 8 bases at J, with 22 bases in the middle.

The rearrangement uses TRBV15 and TRBJ1-6; D may be TRBD1 (6 bases). The V end lost 5 bases, the J end lost 10 bases, and 21 bases lay between the germline ends. The CDR3 consists of 16 residues. The germline gives CDR1 LNHNV, CDR2 YYDKDF (reference sequence). CDR3 loop: CATSGTRGVRGSPLHF. The CDR3, as DNA: TGTGCCACCAGCGGAACTAGGGGGGTCCGAGGATCACCCCTCCACTTT.

The gene calls are TRBV29-1 and TRBJ2-3; TRBD2 matches 8 bases. The length of the CDR3 is 13 residues. J lost 1 base, V lost 6 bases, and 3 bases had no gene match. The V gene's germline CDR1 is SQVTM and CDR2 ANQGSEA. Here the CDR3 DNA reads TGCAGCGTAGCGACTAGCGGCACAGATACGCAGTATTTT. Translating it yields CSVATSGTDTQYF.

V is TRBV4-2 and J is TRBJ1-2; maybe TRBD1 (5 bases). V was cut by 0 bases and J by 7 bases, with 18 bases left in between. Germline V gene data show CDR1 as LGHNA and CDR2 as YNFKEQ. The CDR3 totals 16 residues. CDR3 in DNA: TGTGCCAGCAGCCAAGATCTGGTAGGGGCCGCCGGTGGCTACACCTTC. Translating gives CASSQDLVGAAGGYTF.

The chain recombines TRBV5-4 with TRBJ2-3, with 7 nucleotides matching TRBD2. J was trimmed by 1 base and V by 1 base; bases with no gene match: 3. The CDR3 extends over 15 amino acids. The germline CDR1 and CDR2 sequences are SGHNT and YYREEE (reference sequence). The CDR3 reads CASSLPAGGTDTQYF. The CDR3 DNA reads as TGTGCCAGCAGCTTGCCCGCGGGGGGCACAGATACGCAGTATTTT.

This chain links TRBV9 with TRBJ1-1; 7 bases agree with TRBD1. Germline trimming cut 3 bases from V and 4 bases from J; bases unmatched to any gene: 9. The CDR3 contains 15 residues. Germline V lookup: CDR1 SGDLS, CDR2 YYNGEE. CDR3 DNA sequence: TGTGCCAGCAGCGCACACGACGACAGGGCCACTGAAGCTTTCTTT. Its protein product is CASSAHDDRATEAFF.

The CDR3 spells CASSFPGTGYGYTF. CDR3 bases: TGTGCCAGCAGCTTTCCAGGGACAGGGTATGGCTACACCTTC. The chain uses TRBV7-9 and TRBJ1-2, with 9 bases aligning to TRBD1. The CDR3 totals 14 residues. The J segment lost 5 bases and the V segment lost 3 bases, leaving 4 bases of the junction unmatched. Germline V gives CDR1 SEHNR, CDR2 FQNEAQ (reference sequence).

The rearrangement joins TRBV5-1 to TRBJ2-3, with D perhaps given as TRBD1 or TRBD2 (5 bases each). In germline, CDR1 is SGHRS, CDR2 YFSETQ. Trimming stripped 5 bases from V and 2 bases from J, with 15 bases between. CDR3 size: 15 residues. In DNA form, the CDR3 reads TGCGCCAGCAGTCTGTTCTCGGGGCCCACAGATACGCAGTATTTT. Protein: CASSLFSGPTDTQYF.